This T cell receptor (beta chain) was sequenced in a study of PD-L1 blockade in urothelial cancer (TCRdb year 2017). Some background on the complete study: All patients started therapy around 2014 and received atezolizumab 1,200 mg intravenously every 3 weeks. About 85% of the roughly 29 patients were males with bladder-origin urothelial cancer, and about 65% of the roughly 30 reported a prior smoking history. An ECOG performance status of 0 or 1 was recorded for the patients, and 0 to 3 prior chemotherapy regimens had been received by the patients. Blood samples were analyzed at 3 weeks after treatment start (second dose) and at 6 weeks after treatment start. Blood samples gave a median of around 140,000 T cells and approximately 81,000 unique TCRs, with a median clonality of approximately 0.08. Somatic, immune and clinical correlates of response to PD-L1 blockade with atezolizumab in urothelial cancer were the focus of an exploratory multi-omic analysis. Pretreatment tumor samples, along with matched peripheral blood serially collected before and after atezolizumab treatment, were subjected to TCR sequencing. Durable clinical benefit was defined as progression-free survival longer than 6 months, and TCR features were also tested against progression-free and overall survival. Whole exome sequencing and RNA sequencing of pretreatment tumors were performed alongside TCR sequencing in the same patients. Durable clinical benefit was achieved by nine patients and was not achieved by 20 patients. Pretreatment blood TCR-seq was available for twenty-nine patients, at least one posttreatment blood collection was obtained for some 25 patients, and tumor TCR-seq was available for some 25 patients. The investigation overall reported the following: At 3 weeks after the start of treatment, tumor-associated TCR clones in peripheral blood had expanded more in patients with durable benefit (n ≈ 20, p = 0.022). Improved progression-free and overall survival was associated with having pretreatment peripheral blood TCR clonality below the median. Because of the small sample size (n ≈ 29) and the many exploratory analyses performed, the results are intended to be regarded as hypothesis-generating.

Synthetic TCR analog templates were spiked into each PCR to estimate absolute template abundance from read counts. Using the immunoSEQ assay, TCRbeta CDR3 regions were amplified from genomic DNA with bias-controlled V and J gene primers. Rearranged TCRbeta segments were sequenced at approximately 20X coverage. For the original study's pipeline: Clustering was used to correct sequencing errors, and CDR3s were annotated against IMGT so that V, D and J genes could be assigned. Downstream analyses used only productive TCRbeta rearrangements and left out out-of-frame or stop-codon sequences. Clonality was computed as one minus Shannon entropy normalized by the log of the number of unique productive sequences. Clones differing between time points or between blood and tumor were identified using Fisher's exact test with Benjamini-Hochberg correction, with an adjusted p below 0.01 applied as the threshold. This immuneACCESS table, as held by TCRdb, lists in-frame sequences with V and J called but not all clones. Of the missing ones, under half trace to an unresolved V gene in checked studies; the others have no known cause. From that table come the V and J calls and clone size; the DNA was used to work out D and trimming. For this sample the table gives roughly 16,000 clones, of which about nine tenths were detected only once. Together, the top ten hold 5.5% to 7% of the sample.

A cohort of about 31 patients with locally advanced or metastatic urothelial carcinoma, treated at Memorial Sloan Kettering on a trial protocol, was included. Peripheral blood mononuclear cells were collected pretreatment and during treatment, at between 1 and 8 total time points per patient. The Qiagen DNeasy Blood extraction kit was used to purify genomic DNA from total PBMCs and from tumor samples. PBMCs were collected pretreatment and during treatment and were isolated and stored as previously described. According to the germline V gene (reference sequence), CDR1 reads MNHEY and CDR2 reads SMNVEV. Compared with germline, V lacks 6 bases and J lacks 3 bases; bases without a gene match: 11. The CDR3 numbers 15 residues from cysteine through phenylalanine. Solely the CDR3 DNA is kept, with 45 bases framed from the first base. With respect to this clone: The target of this receptor is not known. No clone much larger than this one lies a single base away; base qualities are absent.

Sequencing used PBMCs, obtained around atezolizumab (anti-PD-L1) treatment. This clonotype was sampled from a man in his fifties with urothelial cancer. The rearrangement joined TRBV27 to TRBJ2-7; 7 bases in the junction line up with TRBD2. The CDR3 amino acid sequence is: CASRWGGKGFYEQYF. The nucleotide sequence reads as follows: TGTGCCAGCAGATGGGGGGGGAAGGGGTTCTACGAGCAGTACTTC.